This T cell receptor beta chain derives from a study of low-dose radiotherapy and immunotherapy resistance in tumors. Study in general: Patients took oral aspirin 300 mg daily for four cycles from cycle 1 day 1.

There are 13 residues in the CDR3. V lost 9 bases, J lost 1 base, and 5 bases stayed unmatched. Looked up from germline, CDR1 is SNHLY and CDR2 is FYNNEI. This clonotype appeared a single time. Along with nivolumab and ipilimumab, donors received aspirin, low-dose cyclophosphamide and low-dose radiotherapy. Priming of first-strand cDNA relied on TRAV- and TRBV-specific primers (covering alpha and beta chains). Amplification, which lasted roughly 20 PCR cycles, used a constant-region primer and V-primer adapter to amplify TCRs. After the mRNA was isolated, it was amplified using in vitro transcription. Each CDR3 protein is one row after TCRdb ran MiXCR on the reads. The table lists around 18,000 distinct CDR3 sequences, under 80% of them singletons.

V and J are TRBV2 and TRBJ2-5; 7 bases are shared with TRBD2. The sequence was collected from a human donor with advanced metastatic prostate, ovarian, gallbladder or colorectal cancer (not recorded which). This table probably holds off-target reads from a library built for another chain. CDR3 loop: CARSLALQETQYF. CDR3 nucleotides: TGTGCCAGGTCACTAGCGCTCCAAGAGACCCAGTACTTC. The complete variable domain, with remaining parts taken from reference TRBV2 and TRBJ2-5, reads EPEVTQTPSHQVTQMGQEVILRCVPISNHLYFYWYRQILGQKVEFLVSFYNNEISEKSEIFDDQFSVERPDGSNFTLKIRSTKLEDSAMYFCARSLALQETQYFGPGTRLLVL.